This T cell receptor beta chain was identified during a study of blood T cell repertoires in COVID-19. Study at large: Collection of acute and convalescent COVID-19 samples took place in the United States, Italy and Spain.

Original data processing: Reference gene primer amplification yielded estimated nucleated cell counts. Profiling relied on immunoSEQ multiplex PCR, and the TCRdb table lists in-frame clones only, not all of them. From that table come the V and J calls and clone size; the DNA was used to work out D and trimming. The sample has just over 90,000 clones, about 90% seen once. Looked up from germline, CDR1 is SGHAT and CDR2 is FQNNGV. The CDR3 spans 12 residues. The V and J ends lost 6 bases and 3 bases respectively, with 9 bases between them. Sequencing input: peripheral blood. The chain links TRBV11-2 to TRBJ2-7; D remains unclear. The TCR was taken from a human donor with active COVID-19. The donor label of this sample is uncertain. As DNA, the CDR3 is TGTGCCAGCAGTTCAATGAGCTACGAGCAGTACTTC. This gives the protein CASSSMSYEQYF. The whole variable domain, filled in from reference TRBV11-2 and TRBJ2-7, reads EAGVAQSPRYKIIEKRQSVAFWCNPISGHATLYWYQQILGQGPKLLIQFQNNGVVDDSQLPKDRFSAERLKGVDSTLKIQPAKLEDSAVYLCASSSMSYEQYFGPGTRLTVT.